This entry describes one TCR beta chain. There is no known antigen for this receptor. Base qualities are not provided; no much larger clone lies one nucleotide away. This specimen belongs to a study of T-cell reconstitution after alpha-beta-depleted transplantation in children (dated by TCRdb to the mid-2010s). Regarding the research as a whole: Using TCR repertoire profiling, the study quantitatively followed how T-cell immune reconstitution unfolded in children after TCRalphabeta/CD19-depleted allogeneic hematopoietic cell transplantation.

Including the terminal cysteine and phenylalanine, the CDR3 comprises 16 residues. Kept here is only the CDR3 DNA, which spans 48 bases and is read in frame from base 1. CDR1 MGHRA and CDR2 YSYEKL are derived from the germline V gene. V is cut back by 1 base and J by 5 bases, with 7 bases in the junction unmatched. Libraries were constructed by PCR. This sample was sequenced with an Illumina HiSeq 2500. TCR library preparation used molecular barcoding, with unique molecular identifiers applied to normalize quantification of the TCRbeta repertoire. TCRdb itself trimmed the public reads at Q25 with fastp, ran MiXCR and retained productive beta chains. Rows matching on CDR3 protein sequence are summarized as one entry with the most common DNA and genes. In this sample the table shows roughly 590,000 distinct CDR3 sequences, approximately 16% of which occur a single time. In total, the top ten clones hold approximately 1% of the sample.

This receptor was identified in a human donor who donated a stem cell graft to a child with acute myeloid leukemia. Rearrangement joined TRBV4-1 to TRBJ2-1; 8 bases in between match TRBD1. The sample in question was PBMCs from the stem cell graft donor, obtained from the stem cell graft. The sequence in DNA is TGCGCCAGCAGCCAAGCCCCCGCGACAGGGGACAATGAGCAGTTCTTC. Its translation is CASSQAPATGDNEQFF.